These 18 T cell receptor beta chains came from one sample sequenced in a study of cytomegalovirus exposure and HLA in healthy donors. Sequencing used immunoSEQ multiplex PCR; TCRdb keeps in-frame clones, though not all of them. The data show 120,000 or so clones, roughly 90% seen once. Sequencing used PBMCs. The origin of the receptors is a woman in her late teens or twenties in good health and CMV-seronegative.

V is TRBV10-1 and J is TRBJ2-1, with 12 bases matching TRBD2. CDR3 size: 13 residues. The J segment lost 5 bases and the V segment lost 8 bases, leaving 1 base of the junction unmatched. Per germline, CDR1 WNHNN and CDR2 SYGVQD (reference sequence). The CDR3 DNA reads TGCGCCAGCGGGACTAGCGGGCACAATGAGCAGTTCTTC. It encodes CASGTSGHNEQFF.

This chain uses TRBV19 with TRBJ2-1, with D perhaps matching TRBD2 (7 bases). The germline V gene encodes CDR1 LNHDA and CDR2 SQIVND (reference sequence). CDR3 length: 16 residues. Between the trimmed V and J ends, which lost 0 bases and 9 bases, there was a span of 18 bases. CDR3 nucleotide sequence: TGTGCCAGTAGTATAGATGGGGGGGCGGGTATTAGTGAGCAGTTCTTC. Protein: CASSIDGGAGISEQFF.

V and J are TRBV7-8 and TRBJ2-1, with D perhaps matching TRBD1 (5 bases). CDR1 is SGHVS and CDR2 is FQNEAQ in the germline V gene. This CDR3 contains 15 residues. V gave up 8 bases and J gave up 6 bases, with 20 bases separating them. CDR3 DNA sequence: TGTGCCAGCTCCGACGACTGGGGCATGGGCAATGAGCAGTTCTTC. Translation gives CASSDDWGMGNEQFF.

V and J are TRBV5-6 and TRBJ2-5; 10 bases line up with TRBD1. Germline V gene data show CDR1 as SGHDT and CDR2 as YYEEEE. After removal of 4 bases from V and 2 bases from J, the junction contained 5 bases not matched to a gene. CDR3 length: 15 residues. The CDR3 sequence: CASSRGQGLQETQYF. CDR3 sequence (DNA): TGTGCCAGCAGCCGGGGACAGGGGTTACAAGAGACCCAGTACTTC.

This chain joins TRBV30 and TRBJ2-7; TRBD1 matches at 7 bases. The CDR3 spans 13 residues. Germline V CDR1 and CDR2: GTSNPN, SVGIG (reference sequence). V shed 0 bases and J 2 bases; nucleotides not matched to a gene: 1. Written as DNA, the CDR3 is TGTGCCTGGAGTGTAGGGACAGCCTACGAGCAGTACTTC. This sequence encodes CAWSVGTAYEQYF.

In its sample, this clone was seen once. V is TRBV6-5 and J is TRBJ1-1; D is possibly TRBD1 (5 bases). V shed 2 bases and J shed 1 base, with 5 bases lying between them. CDR1 and CDR2 (germline): MNHEY, SVGAGI. The CDR3 extends over 13 amino acids. The CDR3 loop is CASSYRGNTEAFF. CDR3 bases: TGTGCCAGCAGTTACAGGGGGAACACTGAAGCTTTCTTT.

Of note for this clone: The same CDR3 can be traced to other DNA sequences in this sample. CDR3 loop: CASSWTGGNEKLFF. In nucleotides, the CDR3 is TGTGCCAGCAGTTGGACAGGGGGGAATGAAAAACTGTTTTTT. This chain joins TRBV27 and TRBJ1-4; 10 bases fit TRBD1. From germline, CDR1 is MNHEY and CDR2 SMNVEV (reference sequence). The CDR3 runs 14 residues. V gave up 4 bases and J gave up 5 bases; unmatched junction bases: 1.

J is TRBJ2-1 and V is TRBV7-3; tentative D call: TRBD1 (5 bases). V lost 1 base, J lost 8 bases, and 12 bases lay in between. The CDR3 extends over 14 amino acids. CDR1 and CDR2 (germline): SGHTA, FQGTGA. DNA of the CDR3: TGTGCCAGCAGCTTAAATGCAGGGAAAGATGAGCAGTTCTTC. Its translation is CASSLNAGKDEQFF.

This CDR3 reads CASSPRQGEGTEAFF. In DNA form, the CDR3 reads TGTGCCAGCAGCCCCCGACAGGGGGAGGGCACTGAAGCTTTCTTT. The J gene is TRBJ1-1, the V gene TRBV11-3; 9 positions agree with TRBD1. Germline V gene data show CDR1 as SGHNT and CDR2 as YENEEA. This CDR3 is 15 amino acids long. J was trimmed by 4 bases and V by 5 bases; bases with no gene match: 8.

This chain links TRBV6-5 with TRBJ2-1; the match to TRBD1 covers 11 bases. Germline values: CDR1 MNHEY, CDR2 SVGAGI. The CDR3 is 15 amino acids. V shed 3 bases, J shed 9 bases, and the junction held 7 bases outside the gene matches. DNA of the CDR3: TGTGCCAGCAGTTATTCCGGACAGGGGGCGAGTGAGCAGTTCTTC. Protein product: CASSYSGQGASEQFF.

This clone was seen a single time. This rearrangement joins TRBV13 to TRBJ2-1, with D possibly TRBD2 on 7 matching bases. Trimming removed 5 bases at V and 6 bases at J, with 17 bases between. The CDR3 spans 15 residues. Germline CDR1 is PRHDT and CDR2 is FYEKMQ (reference sequence). CDR3 residues: CASSLLGGGGNEQFF. As DNA, the CDR3 is TGTGCCAGCAGCCTTCTAGGGGGAGGGGGCAATGAGCAGTTCTTC.

This rearrangement joins TRBV29-1 to TRBJ2-7; D not resolved. This CDR3 is 13 amino acids long. Deletions cut 4 bases from V and 0 bases from J, with 10 bases between. Looked up from germline, CDR1 is SQVTM and CDR2 is ANQGSEA. This chain's CDR3 is CSVVELISYEQYF. The CDR3 coding sequence is TGCAGCGTTGTGGAACTAATCTCCTACGAGCAGTACTTC.

This clone has only one observation. This chain uses TRBV4-1 with TRBJ2-1, with 10 bases aligning to TRBD2. Germline V CDR1 and CDR2: MGHRA, YSYEKL. The ends lost 4 bases at V and 6 bases at J; junction bases unmatched: 6. The CDR3 runs to 15 residues. In DNA form, the CDR3 reads TGCGCCAGCAGCCCTTCTAGCGGGAGCCTCAATGAGCAGTTCTTC. Translated: CASSPSSGSLNEQFF.

This chain connects TRBV5-1 to TRBJ2-5; TRBD2 matches 9 bases. Germline V gene lookup returns CDR1 SGHRS and CDR2 YFSETQ. The CDR3 totals 15 residues. The trim removed 4 bases at V and 5 bases at J, leaving 9 bases unmatched. CDR3 sequence: CASSHTKSGRETQYF. The CDR3 DNA is TGCGCCAGCAGCCACACCAAGAGCGGGAGGGAGACCCAGTACTTC.

This clone occurred once. The rearrangement joins TRBV15 to TRBJ1-3; D gene uncertain. Trimming stripped 5 bases from V and 2 bases from J, with 10 bases between. Germline values: CDR1 LNHNV, CDR2 YYDKDF (reference sequence). This CDR3 is 14 amino acids long. CDR3 sequence reads: CATSFSLAGNTIYF. The CDR3 nucleotides read TGTGCCACCAGCTTCAGTTTGGCTGGAAACACCATATATTTT.

The chain couples TRBV19 to TRBJ2-7; 7 nucleotides align to TRBD2. CDR3 length equals 13 residues. Germline CDR1 is LNHDA and CDR2 is SQIVND (reference sequence). V lost 3 bases, J lost 5 bases, and 4 bases stayed unmatched. The CDR3 coding sequence is TGTGCCAGTAGTATCCCTAGCGGACACGAGCAGTACTTC. This translates into CASSIPSGHEQYF. The whole variable domain, filled in from reference TRBV19 and TRBJ2-7, reads DGGITQSPKYLFRKEGQNVTLSCEQNLNHDAMYWYRQDPGQGLRLIYYSQIVNDFQKGDIAEGYSVSREKKESFPLTVTSAQKNPTAFYLCASSIPSGHEQYFGPGTRLTVT.

The gene calls are TRBV6-6 and TRBJ1-1, with a possible D match to TRBD1 (5 bases). V dropped 7 bases and J dropped 0 bases, with 15 bases sitting between them. The germline V gene encodes CDR1 MNHNY and CDR2 SVGAGI (reference sequence). The CDR3 length is 15 residues. The DNA for the CDR3 is TGTGCCAGCAAAAGCGAGGCAGGGTTGAACACTGAAGCTTTCTTT. This translates into CASKSEAGLNTEAFF.

The chain joins TRBV2 to TRBJ2-2; 12 nucleotides match TRBD2. The CDR3 runs to 15 residues. Germline V gene sequence: CDR1 SNHLY, CDR2 FYNNEI. Unmatched junction bases numbered 5, after V lost 6 bases and J lost 6 bases. The CDR3 DNA reads TGTGCCAGCAGGGGGACTAGCGGGTGGGCCGGGGAGCTGTTTTTT. Translated: CASRGTSGWAGELFF.